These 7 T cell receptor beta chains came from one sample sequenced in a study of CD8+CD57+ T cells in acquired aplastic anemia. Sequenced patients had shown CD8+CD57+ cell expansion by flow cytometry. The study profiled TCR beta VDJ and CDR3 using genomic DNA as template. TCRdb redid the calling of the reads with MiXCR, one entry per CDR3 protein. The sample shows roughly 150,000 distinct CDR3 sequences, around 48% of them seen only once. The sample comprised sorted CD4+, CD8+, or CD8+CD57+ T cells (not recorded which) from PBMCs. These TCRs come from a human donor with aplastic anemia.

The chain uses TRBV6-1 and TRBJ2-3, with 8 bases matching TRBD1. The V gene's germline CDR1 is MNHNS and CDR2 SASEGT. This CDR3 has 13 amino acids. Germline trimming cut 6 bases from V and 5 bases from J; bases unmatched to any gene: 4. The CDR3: CASRLTGEDTQYF. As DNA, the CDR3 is TGTGCCAGCAGGCTGACAGGGGAAGATACGCAGTATTTT.

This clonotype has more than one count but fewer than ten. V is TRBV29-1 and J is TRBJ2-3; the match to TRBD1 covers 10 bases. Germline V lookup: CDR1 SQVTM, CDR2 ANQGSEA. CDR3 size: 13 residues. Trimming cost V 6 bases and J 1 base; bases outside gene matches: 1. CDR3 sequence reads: CSVGTGGTDTQYF. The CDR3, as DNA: TGCAGCGTCGGGACAGGGGGCACAGATACGCAGTATTTT.

Here the CDR3 DNA reads TGCGCCAGCAGCTTGAAAGGCGGCTACACAGATACGCAGTATTTT. Translated, it gives CASSLKGGYTDTQYF. This chain uses TRBV5-1 with TRBJ2-3; D unclear. CDR1 is SGHRS, CDR2 YFSETQ, per germline. The CDR3 spans 15 residues. The germline V and J ends were trimmed by 1 base and 2 bases, with 11 bases remaining between them.

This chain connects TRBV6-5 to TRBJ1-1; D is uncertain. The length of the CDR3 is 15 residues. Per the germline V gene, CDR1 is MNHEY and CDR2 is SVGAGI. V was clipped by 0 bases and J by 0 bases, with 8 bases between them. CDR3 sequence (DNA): TGTGCCAGCAGTTACTCAACGGACGTGAACACTGAAGCTTTCTTT. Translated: CASSYSTDVNTEAFF.

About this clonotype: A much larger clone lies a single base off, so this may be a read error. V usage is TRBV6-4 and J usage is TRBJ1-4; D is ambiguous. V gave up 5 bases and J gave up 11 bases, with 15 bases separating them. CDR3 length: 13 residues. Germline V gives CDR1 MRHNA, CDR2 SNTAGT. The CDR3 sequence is CASSRPVREKLFF. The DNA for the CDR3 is TGTGCCAGCAGTCGTCCAGTTAGGGAGAAACTGTTTTTT.

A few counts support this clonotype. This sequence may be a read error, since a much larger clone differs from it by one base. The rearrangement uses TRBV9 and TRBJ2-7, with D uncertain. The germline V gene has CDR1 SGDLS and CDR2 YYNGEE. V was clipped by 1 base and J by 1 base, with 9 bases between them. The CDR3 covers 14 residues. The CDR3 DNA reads TGTGCCAGCAGCGTAACTGGCGTTTCCTACGAGCAGTACTTC. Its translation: CASSVTGVSYEQYF.

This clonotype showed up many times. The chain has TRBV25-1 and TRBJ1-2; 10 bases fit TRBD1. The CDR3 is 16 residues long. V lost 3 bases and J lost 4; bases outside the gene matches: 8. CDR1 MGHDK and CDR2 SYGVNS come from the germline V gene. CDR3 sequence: CASSDPGQGGAYGYTF. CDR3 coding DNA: TGTGCCAGCAGTGATCCCGGACAGGGGGGGGCCTATGGCTACACCTTC.